Listed below are T cell receptor beta chains from one sample, sequenced in a study of memory CD4+ T cells and cytomegalovirus serostatus. Assay: immunoSEQ multiplex PCR; the TCRdb copy retains only in-frame clones and omits some. This table has about 57,000 clones, around 79% appearing once. The specimen was memory CD4+ T cells from blood. The receptors stem from an adult in good health and CMV-seronegative. Both conserved end residues are part of each CDR3. The D gene is left open where the match is weak. Size tells how often a clone was seen (once, few, many) or the class of an expanded clone, and some rows leave it out.

>TRBJ1-1|14|few|TRBV9|-
TGTGCCAGCAGCGAGCAGTCCGGTCGGGTTGAAGCTTTCTTT
CASSEQSGRVEAFF
>TRBJ2-1|14|few|TRBV11-3|TRBD2
TGTGCCAGCAGCACAAGCGGGAGAGGGGATGAGCAGTTCTTC
CASSTSGRGDEQFF
>TRBJ1-5|16|once|TRBV15|-
TGTGCCACCAGCCCTCTGGGGGTGAGGGCAGGGCAGCCCCAGCATTTT
CATSPLGVRAGQPQHF
>TRBJ2-7|11|once|TRBV6-6|TRBD1
TGTGCCAGCAGTATAGGACAGGGACGGTACTTC
CASSIGQGRYF
>TRBJ2-7|12|-|TRBV6-1|-
TGTGCCAGCCGATACCAGAGACAGGAGCTTCAATTC
CASRYQRQELQF
>TRBJ2-2|12|-|TRBV5-5|-
TGTGCCAGCACCCTATTGACCGGGGAGCTGTTTTTT
CASTLLTGELFF
>TRBJ1-2|15|-|TRBV9|TRBD1
TGTGCCAGCAGCCCCGGGACAGGTACTAACTATGGCTACACCTTC
CASSPGTGTNYGYTF
>TRBJ2-6|15|-|TRBV6-5|-
TGTGCCAGCAGTTACGAGAGGGCTGGGGCCAACGTCCTGACTTTC
CASSYERAGANVLTF
>TRBJ2-5|16|once|TRBV5-4|TRBD2
TGTGCCAGCAACAAGAGGGGACTAGCGGGGGAAGAGACCCAGTACTTC
CASNKRGLAGEETQYF
>TRBJ1-4|17|-|TRBV5-5|-
TGTGCCAGCAGCTTACGGGTGGGGGGGCTGGAGGATGAAAAACTGTTTTTT
CASSLRVGGLEDEKLFF
>TRBJ1-4|18|few|TRBV28|-
TGTGCCAGCAGTTTGGGGCCATCTCAGGGGAAGCGTGGGAAAAAACTGTTTTTT
CASSLGPSQGKRGKKLFF
>TRBJ2-5|14|few|TRBV2|TRBD1
TGTGCCAGCCCAGGACAGGGGGCGGGTGAGACCCAGTACTTC
CASPGQGAGETQYF
>TRBJ2-1|15|-|TRBV5-1|TRBD2
TGCGCCAGCAGCCCCGTTCCAGCGGGGAAGGATGAGCAGTTCTTC
CASSPVPAGKDEQFF